This is a list of T cell receptor beta chains from one sample in a study of T-cell memory formation after mild COVID-19. MiXCR was run by TCRdb on the 5' RACE reads, yielding one entry per CDR3 protein. The sample has under 250,000 distinct CDR3 sequences, around 27% seen once. The sequenced sample consisted of PBMCs or a T cell subset sorted from them (not recorded which). All receptors come from an adult woman who had mild COVID-19 (a few samples of this study predate the infection). Cell type and time point are not known. The CDR3 runs from the conserved cysteine through the conserved F or W. D genes are given only for firm matches. Some rows have no size entry. The others give once, few or many, or a class for an expanded clone.

j_call,v_call,d_call,clone_size,cdr3_nt,cdr3_aa
TRBJ2-7,TRBV18,TRBD1,few,TGTGCCAGCTCACCAAGGACAGGGACTGCCGAGCAGTACTTC,CASSPRTGTAEQYF
TRBJ1-5,TRBV5-8,TRBD1,NA,TGTGCCAGCAGCTTGGGACAGGGGAGGGTACAGCCCCAGCATTTT,CASSLGQGRVQPQHF
TRBJ2-7,TRBV5-1,NA,few,TGCGCCAGCAGCTTTCGTCCTGGGGACTACGAGCAGTACTTC,CASSFRPGDYEQYF
TRBJ1-5,TRBV6-5,TRBD1,NA,TGTGCCAGCAGTTACGACAGGGACAGGCAGCCCCAGCATTTT,CASSYDRDRQPQHF
TRBJ1-1,TRBV9,NA,NA,TGTGCCAGCAGCGTAGGTGGCAGCATGAACACTGAAGCTTTCTTT,CASSVGGSMNTEAFF
TRBJ2-1,TRBV7-2,TRBD2,NA,TGTGCCAGCAGCAACGTCGTAGGGGAGCTAGCGGGAGGGCGCAATGAGCAGTTCTTC,CASSNVVGELAGGRNEQFF
TRBJ2-3,TRBV6-1,NA,NA,TGTGCCAGCAGCCCTGGGCCTGGCACAGATACGCAGTATTTT,CASSPGPGTDTQYF
TRBJ2-1,TRBV6-2/TRBV6-3,NA,few,TGTGCCAGCGAAGACCGGGGTGAGCAGTTCTTC,CASEDRGEQFF
TRBJ2-3,TRBV6-1,TRBD2,NA,TGTGCCAGCAGCGACGCCATGGCGGGAGCGGTGACAGATACGCAGTATTTT,CASSDAMAGAVTDTQYF
TRBJ1-1,TRBV7-6,NA,few,TGTGCCAGCAGCGCGGACAGCAACACTGAAGCTTTCTTT,CASSADSNTEAFF
TRBJ2-7,TRBV9,NA,once,TGTGCCAGCAGCGTAGGAACAGGGCTTCGGGAGCAGTACTTC,CASSVGTGLREQYF
TRBJ2-1,TRBV7-9,NA,NA,TGTGCCAGCAGCCCGCCAATTGGGGAGCAGTTCTTC,CASSPPIGEQFF
TRBJ1-6,TRBV6-2/TRBV6-3,NA,few,TGTGCCAGCAGCTGGGGGGCCGGGGTTTCACCCCTCCACTTT,CASSWGAGVSPLHF
TRBJ2-1,TRBV6-1,TRBD2,NA,TGTGCCAGCCTGGGAATAGCGGGCGTCTACAATGAGCAGTTCTTC,CASLGIAGVYNEQFF
TRBJ2-7,TRBV12-3/TRBV12-4,TRBD2,many,TGTGCCAGCAGTTTGGGGGGGGAAGTAAAAGTGCAGTACTTC,CASSLGGEVKVQYF
TRBJ1-2,TRBV6-5,TRBD1,NA,TGTGCCAGCACCAACGTAGGGGGCGACGGCTACACCTTC,CASTNVGGDGYTF
TRBJ2-6,TRBV7-3,NA,few,TGTGCCAGCAGCCGGAGGACAATCGGCGGGGGGGCCAACGTCCTGACTTTC,CASSRRTIGGGANVLTF
TRBJ1-5,TRBV6-5,NA,NA,TGTGCCAGCAGTGCCCCTGGGCCAGACAATCAGCCCCAGCATTTT,CASSAPGPDNQPQHF